Listed here are 22 T cell receptor beta chains from one sample, sequenced in a study of OX40 agonist ivuxolimab in advanced cancers. Using immunoSEQ multiplex PCR, the repertoire was profiled, and TCRdb retains in-frame clones only, with some absent. The sample records around 67,000 clones, around 82% being singletons. Sequencing was performed on CD4+ or CD8+ T cells sorted from blood, taken in a trial of the OX40 agonist ivuxolimab. The source of these receptors is an adult with an advanced solid tumor such as melanoma, head and neck, liver or kidney cancer.

The chain recombines TRBV29-1 with TRBJ1-5, with D possibly being TRBD1 (6 bases). The CDR3 is 13 residues long. Germline CDR1 SQVTM, CDR2 ANQGSEA. V gave up 4 bases and J gave up 4 bases, with 11 bases separating them. The CDR3 reads CSVGWTVNQPQHF. CDR3 nucleotides: TGCAGCGTTGGGTGGACAGTTAATCAGCCCCAGCATTTT.

This clone appeared a single time. This chain uses TRBV6-5 with TRBJ2-2; either TRBD1 or TRBD2 may fit D (7 bases each). Germline-derived CDR1 and CDR2 are MNHEY and SVGAGI. The CDR3 loop spans 13 amino acids. Trimming removed 7 bases from V and 8 bases from J, with 14 bases in between. The CDR3 here is CASMGGGAGELFF. DNA of the CDR3: TGTGCCAGCATGGGAGGGGGCGCGGGGGAGCTGTTTTTT.

This clone was counted once. This sequence joins TRBV10-1 and TRBJ1-1; 9 positions agree with TRBD1. V lost 7 bases to trimming and J lost 5 bases; unmatched junction nucleotides: 14. The germline V gene has CDR1 WNHNN and CDR2 SYGVQD (reference sequence). The CDR3 runs to 16 residues. The CDR3 nucleotides read TGCGCCAGCACCAAAAATCGTCGGGACAGGGAAACTGAAGCTTTCTTT. Translation gives CASTKNRRDRETEAFF.

The V and J genes are TRBV27 and TRBJ2-7, with TRBD2 identical over 8 bases. Germline V gene sequence: CDR1 MNHEY, CDR2 SMNVEV (reference sequence). The V segment lost 5 bases and the J segment 7 bases; nucleotides outside the gene matches: 13. This CDR3 has 15 residues. CDR3 nucleotide sequence: TGTGCCAGCAGTGACCCAGGGGCGGGAGGTAGGGAGCAGTACTTC. It yields the protein CASSDPGAGGREQYF.

This sequence joins TRBV28 and TRBJ2-5; D is undetermined. The germline V gene encodes CDR1 MDHEN and CDR2 SYDVKM. V shed 3 bases and J shed 4 bases, with 3 bases lying between them. The CDR3 spans 11 residues. The CDR3 DNA sequence: TGTGCCAGCAGTTTTCGAGAGACCCAGTACTTC. Its translation is CASSFRETQYF.

J is TRBJ2-5 and V is TRBV2; a weak D match, TRBD1 (5 bases). CDR3 length equals 14 residues. CDR1 SNHLY and CDR2 FYNNEI come from the germline V gene. V lost 7 bases and J lost 2, with 14 bases in between. CDR3 in amino acids: CASKSARQQETQYF. Here the CDR3 DNA reads TGTGCCAGCAAATCGGCCCGACAGCAAGAGACCCAGTACTTC.

The chain is built from TRBV28 and TRBJ1-4, with D unclear. The CDR3 has 15 residues. The germline V gene encodes CDR1 MDHEN and CDR2 SYDVKM. V shed 3 bases and J shed 0 bases, with 8 bases lying between them. CDR3 sequence: CASSFRRATNEKLFF. CDR3 sequence (DNA): TGTGCCAGCAGTTTTCGGCGGGCAACTAATGAAAAACTGTTTTTT.

This sequence joins TRBV6-1 and TRBJ1-3, with D tentatively TRBD1 (5 bases). The length of the CDR3 is 16 residues. The V gene lost 4 bases and the J gene lost 0 bases, with 13 bases spanning the gap. Germline V gene sequence: CDR1 MNHNS, CDR2 SASEGT. Written as DNA, the CDR3 is TGTGCCAGCAGTGGCGGGGACGCATACTCTGGAAACACCATATATTTT. Translated, it gives CASSGGDAYSGNTIYF.

This sequence joins TRBV7-9 and TRBJ2-2; D might be TRBD2 (5 bases). Germline CDR1 reads SEHNR; CDR2 reads FQNEAQ (reference sequence). The CDR3 is made up of 15 amino acids. V dropped 1 base and J dropped 3 bases, with 9 bases sitting between them. The CDR3 reads CASSLGGYYTGELFF. The DNA of the CDR3 is TGTGCCAGCAGCTTAGGCGGGTATTACACCGGGGAGCTGTTTTTT. The variable domain in full, completed from reference TRBV7-9 and TRBJ2-2, reads DTGVSQNPRHKITKRGQNVTFRCDPISEHNRLYWYRQTLGQGPEFLTYFQNEAQLEKSRLLSDRFSAERPKGSFSTLEIQRTEQGDSAMYLCASSLGGYYTGELFFGEGSRLTVL.

In its sample, this clone was seen a few times. The rearrangement links TRBV7-6 to TRBJ1-3; D uncertain. Trimming took off 2 bases at V and 1 base at J, with 0 bases between the two ends. Germline CDR1 SGHVS, CDR2 FNYEAQ. The CDR3 spans 12 residues. The CDR3 region is CASSLSGNTIYF. CDR3 DNA: TGTGCCAGCAGCTTATCTGGAAACACCATATATTTT.

The chain employs TRBV30 and TRBJ2-3; 9 bases align to TRBD2. The CDR3 runs 15 residues. Germline trimming cut 4 bases from V and 0 bases from J; bases unmatched to any gene: 5. Germline values: CDR1 GTSNPN, CDR2 SVGIG (reference sequence). The CDR3 reads CAWTPGLASTDTQYF. CDR3 coding DNA: TGTGCCTGGACCCCGGGACTAGCAAGCACAGATACGCAGTATTTT.

This chain links TRBV5-1 with TRBJ1-2; a weak D match, TRBD1 (5 bases). The CDR3 covers 14 residues. V was pared by 6 bases and J by 2 bases, with 14 bases between. Germline V CDR1 and CDR2: SGHRS, YFSETQ. The chain's CDR3 is CASNDPQGNYGYTF. In DNA, the CDR3 is TGCGCCAGCAACGACCCCCAGGGAAACTATGGCTACACCTTC.

V usage is TRBV27 and J usage is TRBJ2-7; TRBD1 or TRBD2 may be the D gene (6 bases each). Trimming stripped 1 base from V and 2 bases from J, with 12 bases between. Per germline, CDR1 MNHEY and CDR2 SMNVEV (reference sequence). The CDR3 loop spans 15 amino acids. The CDR3 reads CASSLLPGATYEQYF. Here the CDR3 DNA reads TGTGCCAGCAGTTTATTACCGGGGGCAACCTACGAGCAGTACTTC.

This chain uses TRBV5-1 with TRBJ2-3, with 9 positions matching TRBD1. CDR1 SGHRS and CDR2 YFSETQ come from the germline V gene. V was clipped by 0 bases and J by 4 bases; unmatched bases: 6. CDR3 size: 16 residues. CDR3 in DNA: TGCGCCAGCAGCTTGGATGCGACAGGGGGAGCAGATACGCAGTATTTT. Protein product: CASSLDATGGADTQYF. Together with reference TRBV5-1 and TRBJ2-3, the CDR3 gives the full variable domain: KAGVTQTPRYLIKTRGQQVTLSCSPISGHRSVSWYQQTPGQGLQFLFEYFSETQRNKGNFPGRFSGRQFSNSRSEMNVSTLELGDSALYLCASSLDATGGADTQYFGPGTRLTVL.

Judged by abundance, this clone is medium-sized (0.01 to 0.1%). This sequence joins TRBV5-1 and TRBJ1-3, with a tentative D call TRBD1 (5 bases). Germline V gene sequence: CDR1 SGHRS, CDR2 YFSETQ. This CDR3 has 17 amino acids. V lost 0 bases to trimming and J lost 0 bases, with 13 bases between them. CDR3 amino acids: CASSLAGTVSSGNTIYF. CDR3 bases: TGCGCCAGCAGCTTGGCTGGGACGGTGAGCTCTGGAAACACCATATATTTT.

This chain joins TRBV28 and TRBJ1-4; 7 bases match TRBD1. In germline, CDR1 is MDHEN, CDR2 SYDVKM. J was trimmed by 8 bases and V by 8 bases; bases with no gene match: 17. This CDR3 region has 16 residues. The CDR3, as DNA: TGTGCCAGCGTAAGGACAGGTCGTTCCAGGGGAGAAAAACTGTTTTTT. This sequence encodes CASVRTGRSRGEKLFF.

The rearrangement uses TRBV6-4 and TRBJ1-2; tentative D call: TRBD1 (6 bases). The germline V and J ends were trimmed by 3 bases and 1 base, with 9 bases remaining between them. CDR3 length: 14 residues. Germline CDR1 is MRHNA and CDR2 is SNTAGT. In DNA, the CDR3 is TGTGCCAGCAGTGAGGGGGCGGGTAACTATGGCTACACCTTC. This encodes CASSEGAGNYGYTF.

The gene calls are TRBV19 and TRBJ1-1, with D unclear. The ends were cut back, 6 bases at V and 3 bases at J, with 11 bases in the middle. CDR1 and CDR2 (germline): LNHDA, SQIVND (reference sequence). The CDR3 has 13 residues. The CDR3 loop reads CASRSWVDTEAFF. DNA of the CDR3: TGTGCCAGTAGGAGTTGGGTGGACACTGAAGCTTTCTTT.

This clone was seen just once. This chain joins TRBV7-9 and TRBJ1-2; 10 nucleotides agree with TRBD1. This CDR3 contains 13 residues. CDR1 and CDR2 from the germline V gene are SEHNR and FQNEAQ (reference sequence). Losses at the gene ends were 4 bases for V and 6 bases for J; bases not matched to a gene: 2. The CDR3 reads CASSWTGGDGYTF. The CDR3 DNA follows: TGTGCCAGCAGCTGGACAGGGGGGGATGGCTACACCTTC. The full variable domain, its missing parts supplied by reference TRBV7-9 and TRBJ1-2, is DTGVSQNPRHKITKRGQNVTFRCDPISEHNRLYWYRQTLGQGPEFLTYFQNEAQLEKSRLLSDRFSAERPKGSFSTLEIQRTEQGDSAMYLCASSWTGGDGYTFGSGTRLTVV.

The chain links TRBV7-2 to TRBJ2-5; D is perhaps TRBD1 or TRBD2 (5 bases each). With 1 base removed from V and 3 bases from J, the gap between germline ends came to 12 bases. The V gene's germline CDR1 is SGHTA and CDR2 FQGNSA. This CDR3 has 15 residues. The CDR3 sequence is CASSLGGIGEETQYF. As DNA, the CDR3 is TGTGCCAGCAGCTTAGGGGGGATCGGGGAAGAGACCCAGTACTTC.

The sample holds a few counts of this clone. The V call is TRBV27, the J call TRBJ2-7; D unclear. This CDR3 comprises 14 residues. CDR1 is MNHEY and CDR2 is SMNVEV in the germline V gene (reference sequence). With 7 bases removed from V and 0 bases from J, the gap between germline ends came to 13 bases. CDR3 bases: TGTGCCAGCAAAGGCACACACAGCTCCTACGAGCAGTACTTC. Translated, it gives CASKGTHSSYEQYF.

V is TRBV9 and J is TRBJ2-3, with 11 bases fitting TRBD1. Germline V gene data show CDR1 as SGDLS and CDR2 as YYNGEE. The CDR3 is 19 residues long. The ends lost 0 bases at V and 0 bases at J; junction bases unmatched: 9. This CDR3 is CASSVAMGQGVRSTDTQYF. CDR3 DNA sequence: TGTGCCAGCAGCGTAGCGATGGGACAGGGGGTGAGGAGCACAGATACGCAGTATTTT.